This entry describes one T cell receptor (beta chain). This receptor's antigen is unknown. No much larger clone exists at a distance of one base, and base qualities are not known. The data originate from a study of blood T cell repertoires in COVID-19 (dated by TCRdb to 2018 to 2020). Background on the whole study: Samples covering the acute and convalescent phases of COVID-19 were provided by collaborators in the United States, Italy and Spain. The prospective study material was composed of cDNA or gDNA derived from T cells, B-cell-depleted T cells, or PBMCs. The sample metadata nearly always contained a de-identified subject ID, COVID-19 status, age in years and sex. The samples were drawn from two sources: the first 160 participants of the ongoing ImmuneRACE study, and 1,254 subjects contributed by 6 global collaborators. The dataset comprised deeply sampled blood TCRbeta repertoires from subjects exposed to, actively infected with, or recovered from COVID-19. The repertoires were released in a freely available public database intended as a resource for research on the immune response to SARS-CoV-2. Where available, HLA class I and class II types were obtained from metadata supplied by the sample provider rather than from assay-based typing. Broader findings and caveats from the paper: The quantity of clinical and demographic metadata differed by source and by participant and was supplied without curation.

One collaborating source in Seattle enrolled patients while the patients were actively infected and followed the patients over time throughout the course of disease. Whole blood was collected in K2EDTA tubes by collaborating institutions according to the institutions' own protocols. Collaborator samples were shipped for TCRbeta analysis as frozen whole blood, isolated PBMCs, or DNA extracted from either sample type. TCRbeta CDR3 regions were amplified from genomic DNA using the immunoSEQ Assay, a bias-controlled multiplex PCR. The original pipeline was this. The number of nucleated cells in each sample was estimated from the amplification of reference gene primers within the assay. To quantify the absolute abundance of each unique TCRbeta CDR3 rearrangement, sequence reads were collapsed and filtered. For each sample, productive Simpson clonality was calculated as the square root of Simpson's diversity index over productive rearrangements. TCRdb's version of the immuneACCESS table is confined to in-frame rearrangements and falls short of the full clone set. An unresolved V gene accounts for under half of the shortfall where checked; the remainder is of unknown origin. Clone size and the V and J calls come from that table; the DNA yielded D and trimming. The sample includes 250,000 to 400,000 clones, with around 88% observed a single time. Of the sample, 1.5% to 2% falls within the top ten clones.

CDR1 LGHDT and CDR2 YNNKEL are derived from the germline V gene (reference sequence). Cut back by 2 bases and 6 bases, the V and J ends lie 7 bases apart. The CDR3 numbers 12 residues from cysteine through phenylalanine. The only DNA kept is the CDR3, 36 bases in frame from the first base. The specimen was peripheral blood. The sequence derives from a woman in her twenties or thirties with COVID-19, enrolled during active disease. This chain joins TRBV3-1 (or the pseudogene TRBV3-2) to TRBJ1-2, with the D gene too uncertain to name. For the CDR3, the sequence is CASSQNVDGYTF. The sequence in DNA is TGTGCCAGCAGCCAAAATGTAGATGGCTACACCTTC.